The present T cell receptor (beta chain) was sequenced within a study of shared clonotypes between healthy human individuals. Per sorted-subset replicate PCR, input was around 200 ng DNA, representing roughly 28,000 T cell genomes. The table came from immunoSEQ multiplex PCR; TCRdb's copy has only in-frame clones and leaves some out. The table includes about 1 million clones, 65% to 80% detected once. CDR1 is SGHNT and CDR2 is YYREEE in the germline V gene (reference sequence). There are 14 residues in the CDR3. V gave up 0 bases and J gave up 5 bases, with 8 bases separating them. The sequence derives from a man between 18 and 29 years old in good health. The chain has TRBV5-4 and TRBJ2-2; D possibly corresponds to TRBD2 (6 bases). The sample taken for sequencing was memory CD4+ T cells sorted from blood. Subset described: CD45RA-negative fraction. The CDR3 DNA follows: TGTGCCAGCAGCTTGGTGGCGGGGACCGGGGAGCTGTTTTTT. Translated, it gives CASSLVAGTGELFF. The full variable domain, its missing parts supplied by reference TRBV5-4 and TRBJ2-2, is ETGVTQSPTHLIKTRGQQVTLRCSSQSGHNTVSWYQQALGQGPQFIFQYYREEENGRGNFPPRFSGLQFPNYSSELNVNALELDDSALYLCASSLVAGTGELFFGEGSRLTVL.